The 17 T cell receptor beta chains reported below all come from one sample, sequenced in a study of regulatory T cells in long-lasting Graves disease. The time point here: persistent/refractory GD, antithyroid drugs over 5 years with positive TRAb. PBMC RNA served as the TCR library source. Library construction for TCR beta used iRepertoire HTBI primers and Arm-PCR of CDR3 regions. One entry per CDR3 protein, called by TCRdb with MiXCR from the multiplex PCR reads. The table has around 400,000 distinct CDR3 sequences, more than 20% seen once; the top ten hold around a quarter. Material: peripheral blood mononuclear cells (PBMCs), obtained when the disease was refractory, from a patient treated with antithyroid drugs. All receptors derive from a woman between 35 and 50 years old with Graves disease.

This clonotype was found many times. The chain uses TRBV28 and TRBJ1-2; 7 bases are shared with TRBD1. Losses at the gene ends were 2 bases for V and 0 bases for J; bases not matched to a gene: 3. The CDR3 spans 15 residues. Germline loops: CDR1 MDHEN, CDR2 SYDVKM. The CDR3 nucleotides read TGTGCCAGCAGTTTACACAGGGGAACTAACTATGGCTACACCTTC. Amino acids: CASSLHRGTNYGYTF.

In its sample, this clonotype was seen many times. CDR3 in DNA: TGTGCCAGCAGCTTAGTAGGCGAGCAGTACTTC. Protein: CASSLVGEQYF. The chain combines TRBV11-2 with TRBJ2-7; D call uncertain. Trimming removed 1 base from V and 6 bases from J, with 4 bases in between. Germline V gene data show CDR1 as SGHAT and CDR2 as FQNNGV. The CDR3 loop spans 11 amino acids.

The sample holds many counts of this clonotype. The rearrangement uses TRBV6-1 and TRBJ1-1; the match to TRBD1 covers 7 bases. CDR1 is MNHNS and CDR2 is SASEGT in the germline V gene. This CDR3 is 13 amino acids long. Trimming cost V 5 bases and J 7 bases; bases outside gene matches: 7. The CDR3 region has the DNA TGTGCCAGCAGTCCAGGACAGGCTCTTGAAGCTTTCTTT. It is translated as CASSPGQALEAFF.

The chain links TRBV14 to TRBJ2-7; no clear D. This CDR3 region has 16 residues. With 5 bases removed from V and 0 bases from J, the gap between germline ends came to 17 bases. Germline CDR1 reads SGHDN; CDR2 reads FVKESK. The CDR3 is CASSDVEGKSSYEQYF. For the CDR3, the DNA is TGTGCCAGCAGCGACGTTGAAGGGAAAAGCTCCTACGAGCAGTACTTC. Using reference TRBV14 and TRBJ2-7 for the parts outside the CDR3, the full variable domain is EAGVTQFPSHSVIEKGQTVTLRCDPISGHDNLYWYRRVMGKEIKFLLHFVKESKQDESGMPNNRFLAERTGGTYSTLKVQPAELEDSGVYFCASSDVEGKSSYEQYFGPGTRLTVT.

This clonotype was detected ten times or more. The V call is TRBV7-3, the J call TRBJ2-5; possibly TRBD1 for D (6 bases). CDR1 and CDR2 from the germline V gene are SGHTA and FQGTGA. CDR3 size: 14 residues. Deletions cut 6 bases from V and 8 bases from J, with 19 bases between. The CDR3 region has the DNA TGTGCCAGCAGTCAAACCGGGACAACACGAACCCAGTACTTC. This sequence encodes CASSQTGTTRTQYF.

At least ten counts were recorded for this clonotype. The chain has TRBV12-3 or TRBV12-4 and TRBJ1-4, with no clear D. The CDR3 extends over 14 amino acids. V lost 6 bases and J lost 5, with 13 bases in between. CDR3 in DNA: TGTGCCAGCAGGCCGGGCCAGATAAATGAAAAACTGTTTTTT. Encoded protein: CASRPGQINEKLFF.

This clonotype occurred a few times. The chain has TRBV20-1 and TRBJ2-1, with D possibly TRBD2 on 6 matching bases. With 3 bases removed from V and 2 bases from J, the gap between germline ends came to 14 bases. CDR3 length: 15 residues. CDR1 and CDR2 from the germline V gene are DFQATT and SNEGSKA (reference sequence). The CDR3 loop reads CSARLTQRAYNEQFF. For the CDR3, the DNA is TGCAGTGCTAGGCTCACCCAGCGGGCCTACAATGAGCAGTTCTTC.

This clonotype was observed a few times. The rearrangement uses TRBV2 and TRBJ2-7; the match to TRBD1 covers 10 bases. J was trimmed by 2 bases and V by 7 bases; bases with no gene match: 5. The germline V gene encodes CDR1 SNHLY and CDR2 FYNNEI. The CDR3 covers 14 residues. The CDR3 nucleotides are TGTGCCAGCACTCCCGGGACAGGGGCCTACGAGCAGTACTTC. Translating it yields CASTPGTGAYEQYF.

This clonotype was picked up many times. This chain links TRBV12-3 or TRBV12-4 with TRBJ2-7; maybe TRBD2 (5 bases). Trimming removed 1 base at V and 4 bases at J, with 11 bases between. The CDR3 totals 14 residues. The CDR3 bases are TGTGCCAGCAGTTTAGGTGCGGGCGATTACGAGCAGTACTTC. This gives the protein CASSLGAGDYEQYF.

This chain connects TRBV6-5 to TRBJ2-6; D is ambiguous. CDR3 length equals 13 residues. Looked up from germline, CDR1 is MNHEY and CDR2 is SVGAGI. V was pared by 0 bases and J by 5 bases, with 2 bases between. The CDR3 reads CASSYSRANVLTF. The DNA of the CDR3 is TGTGCCAGCAGTTACTCCAGGGCCAACGTCCTGACTTTC.

This clonotype was seen at least ten times. This chain connects TRBV15 to TRBJ1-4; D unresolved. Germline lookup yields CDR1 LNHNV and CDR2 YYDKDF (reference sequence). The CDR3 length is 14 residues. V lost 4 bases and J 2 bases, leaving 8 bases between the germline ends. As DNA, the CDR3 is TGTGCCACCAGCACGAGCGGTACTAATGAAAAACTGTTTTTT. Protein sequence: CATSTSGTNEKLFF.

This clonotype was detected many times. The genes are TRBV20-1 and TRBJ1-1; no clear D. Germline CDR1 reads DFQATT; CDR2 reads SNEGSKA (reference sequence). The CDR3 contains 11 residues. The germline V and J ends were trimmed by 7 bases and 3 bases, with 9 bases remaining between them. DNA of the CDR3: TGCAGTGATTTACAGTACACTGAAGCTTTCTTT. Its translation: CSDLQYTEAFF.

This chain joins TRBV6-1 and TRBJ2-2, with 9 bases matching TRBD2. V was clipped by 10 bases and J by 5 bases; unmatched bases: 5. CDR1 and CDR2 (germline): MNHNS, SASEGT. The CDR3 consists of 13 residues. The CDR3 is CATLAGTTGELFF. CDR3 nucleotides: TGTGCCACCCTAGCGGGAACAACCGGGGAGCTGTTTTTT.

There are a few counts of this clonotype. The rearrangement links TRBV3-1 to TRBJ2-7; no reliable D call. The CDR3 is 14 amino acids. Trimming removed 1 base at V and 2 bases at J, with 9 bases between. Germline loops: CDR1 LGHDT, CDR2 YNNKEL (reference sequence). CDR3 sequence (DNA): TGTGCCAGCAGCCAAGTATTTGACGCCTACGAGCAGTACTTC. As protein: CASSQVFDAYEQYF.

The V call is TRBV9, the J call TRBJ2-7; D not resolved. The CDR3 has 13 residues. Trimming pared 2 bases from V and 3 bases from J, leaving 9 bases between. Per germline, CDR1 SGDLS and CDR2 YYNGEE. CDR3 coding DNA: TGTGCCAGCAGCGTTACCCCCAGCTACGAGCAGTACTTC. It encodes CASSVTPSYEQYF. Looking up the rest from reference TRBV9 and TRBJ2-7 gives the full variable domain: DSGVTQTPKHLITATGQRVTLRCSPRSGDLSVYWYQQSLDQGLQFLIQYYNGEERAKGNILERFSAQQFPDLHSELNLSSLELGDSALYFCASSVTPSYEQYFGPGTRLTVT.

Points on this clonotype: The conserved closing phenylalanine or tryptophan is absent in this CDR3, likely reflecting a read error. No DNA is shown, since the ends of the CDR3 on it are uncertain; the CDR3 is the one TCRdb lists. The chain links TRBV19 to TRBJ2-7; TRBD1 reflects the table's D call only, with no check against the DNA. Germline values: CDR1 LNHDA, CDR2 SQIVND (reference sequence). With termini counted, the CDR3 has 11 amino acids. CDR3 sequence reads: CASRSSETPGY.

In its sample, this clonotype was seen many times. The chain has TRBV2 and TRBJ2-7; no reliable D call. Trimming cost V 2 bases and J 3 bases, with 8 bases left between them. This CDR3 contains 13 residues. Germline CDR1 is SNHLY and CDR2 is FYNNEI. The DNA of the CDR3 is TGTGCCAGCAGTGAAATTTTCGGCTACGAGCAGTACTTC. Residues: CASSEIFGYEQYF.